This T cell receptor beta chain was sequenced for a study of beta chain features in type 1 diabetes. The entirety of the isolated RNA underwent reverse transcription, so expressed TCRB transcripts were sequenced. The repertoire was sequenced with immunoSEQ multiplex PCR; TCRdb's copy has only in-frame clones and lacks some. The table has around 97,000 clones, roughly 28% seen once; the top ten hold under 0.55%. Overall study results and limits: For Type 1 diabetes patients, all four CD4+ subsets carried TCRB CDR3s that were moderately but significantly shorter.

This clone was recorded a few times. Its target is not known. This sequence originates from a woman aged 18-29 years with type 1 diabetes. The material sequenced was central memory CD4+ T cells from blood.

CDR3 nucleotide sequence: TGCGCCAGCAGCTTTCAGGGCGCCGACGCCAACTATGGCTACACCTTC. Translation gives CASSFQGADANYGYTF. This chain uses TRBV5-1 with TRBJ1-2; weak D call: TRBD1 (5 bases). The V end lost 2 bases, the J end lost 2 bases, and 16 bases lay between the germline ends. Germline CDR1 reads SGHRS; CDR2 reads YFSETQ. The CDR3 has 16 amino acids.